The present TCR beta chain was sequenced within a study of blood T cell repertoires in COVID-19. Study-level information: Sample material is recorded as cDNA or gDNA derived from T cells, B-cell-depleted T cells, or PBMCs.

The CDR3 has 15 amino acids. Deletions cut 6 bases from V and 0 bases from J, with 12 bases between. In germline, CDR1 is LNHDA, CDR2 SQIVND (reference sequence). This table comes from immunoSEQ multiplex PCR, and its TCRdb copy is limited to in-frame clones, with some not included. The profile shows roughly 190,000 clones, 88% of them singletons. This clone was seen only once. This sequence was found in a woman aged 40 to 50 who had recovered from COVID-19. The material sequenced was peripheral blood. This sequence joins TRBV19 and TRBJ1-5; D is possibly TRBD1 (6 bases). As DNA, the CDR3 is TGTGCCAGTAGCGACAGGCCGTATAGCAATCAGCCCCAGCATTTT. As protein: CASSDRPYSNQPQHF.